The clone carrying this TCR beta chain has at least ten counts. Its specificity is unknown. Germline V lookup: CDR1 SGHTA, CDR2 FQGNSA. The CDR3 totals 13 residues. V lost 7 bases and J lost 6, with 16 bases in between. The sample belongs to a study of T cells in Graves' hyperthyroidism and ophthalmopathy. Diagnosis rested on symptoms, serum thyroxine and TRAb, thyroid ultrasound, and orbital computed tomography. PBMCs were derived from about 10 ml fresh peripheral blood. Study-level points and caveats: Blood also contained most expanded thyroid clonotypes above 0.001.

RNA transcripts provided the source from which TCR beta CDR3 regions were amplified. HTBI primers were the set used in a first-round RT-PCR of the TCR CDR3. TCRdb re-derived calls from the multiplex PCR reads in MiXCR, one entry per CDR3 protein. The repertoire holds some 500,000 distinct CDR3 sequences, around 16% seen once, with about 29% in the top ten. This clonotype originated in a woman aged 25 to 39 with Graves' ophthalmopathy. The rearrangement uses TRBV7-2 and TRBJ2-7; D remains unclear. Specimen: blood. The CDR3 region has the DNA TGTGCCAGCACCTCCCCTTTGTTTGGCGAGCAGTACTTC. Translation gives CASTSPLFGEQYF.